This T cell receptor beta chain was profiled in a study of identifying expanded T cells in peripheral blood. Study results and caveats: Technical replicates showed around 1.2 changed clones; around 2 weeks around 15; four weeks 19. Clone count variance between roughly 2-week samples rose with total template count.

TCRdb keeps only in-frame clones here, not all; method: immunoSEQ multiplex PCR. This table has about 80,000 clones, about 83% appearing once. The CDR3 is 15 amino acids. Germline lookup yields CDR1 LNHNV and CDR2 YYDKDF (reference sequence). With 0 bases removed from V and 3 bases from J, the gap between germline ends came to 9 bases. Turning to this clone: The antigen is undetermined.

Collection occurred without any documented infections or immune events in donors. This chain connects TRBV15 to TRBJ1-5, with D unresolved. The sequenced material came from blood. The sequence was collected from a person aged 18 to 70 in good health. The CDR3 is CATSRDAADNQPQHF. In DNA form, the CDR3 reads TGTGCCACCAGCAGAGATGCGGCGGACAATCAGCCCCAGCATTTT.